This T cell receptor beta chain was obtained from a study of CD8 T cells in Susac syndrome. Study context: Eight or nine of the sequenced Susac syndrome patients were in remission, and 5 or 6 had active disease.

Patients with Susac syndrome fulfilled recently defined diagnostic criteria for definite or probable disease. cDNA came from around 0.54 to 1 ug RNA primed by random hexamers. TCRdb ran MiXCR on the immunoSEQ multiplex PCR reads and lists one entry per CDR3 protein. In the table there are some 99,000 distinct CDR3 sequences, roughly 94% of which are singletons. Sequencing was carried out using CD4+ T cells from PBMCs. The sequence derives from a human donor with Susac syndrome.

This CDR3 reads CASRVGQGGFSPLHF. CDR3 sequence (DNA): TGTGCCAGCAGAGTCGGACAGGGAGGCTTCTCACCCCTCCACTTT. The V gene is TRBV6-5, the J gene TRBJ1-6; TRBD1 matches 8 bases. This CDR3 has 15 amino acids. The trim removed 6 bases at V and 10 bases at J, leaving 11 bases unmatched. The germline gives CDR1 MNHEY, CDR2 SVGAGI.